Below, one TCR beta chain is given with its context. Its target is unknown. The CDR3 totals 12 residues. In germline, CDR1 is ENHRY, CDR2 SYGVKD. V gave up 3 bases and J gave up 8 bases, with 10 bases separating them. The data belong to a study of cytomegalovirus exposure and HLA in healthy donors. Study-wide results and caveats: TCR association rates varied by HLA locus in a later analysis, with DRB1 highest and HLA-C lowest.

The PCR made use of 60 Vbeta and 13 Jbeta primers. TCRdb keeps only in-frame clones here, not all; method: immunoSEQ multiplex PCR. Here the sample spans tens of thousands of clones, about four fifths being singletons. The sample comprised PBMCs. The chain combines TRBV10-3 with TRBJ1-1; D is perhaps TRBD1 (6 bases). The TCR was taken from a female donor in good health and CMV-seronegative. CDR3: CAISERTGEAFF. In DNA form, the CDR3 reads TGTGCCATCAGTGAACGAACAGGGGAAGCTTTCTTT.